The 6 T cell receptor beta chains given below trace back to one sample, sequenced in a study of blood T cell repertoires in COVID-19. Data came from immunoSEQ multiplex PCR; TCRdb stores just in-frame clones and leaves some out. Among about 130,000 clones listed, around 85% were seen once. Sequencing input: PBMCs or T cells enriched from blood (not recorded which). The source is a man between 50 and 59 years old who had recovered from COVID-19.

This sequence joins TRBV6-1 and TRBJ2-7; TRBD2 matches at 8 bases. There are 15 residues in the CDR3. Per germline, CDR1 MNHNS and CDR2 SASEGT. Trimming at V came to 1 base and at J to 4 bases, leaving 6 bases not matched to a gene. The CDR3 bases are TGTGCCAGCAGTGAAGGGGTAGCGGGGACGTACGAGCAGTACTTC. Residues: CASSEGVAGTYEQYF.

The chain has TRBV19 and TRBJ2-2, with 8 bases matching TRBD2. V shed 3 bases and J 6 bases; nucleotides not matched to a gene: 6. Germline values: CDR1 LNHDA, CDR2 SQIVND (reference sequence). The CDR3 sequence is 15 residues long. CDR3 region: CASSIDRSGAGELFF. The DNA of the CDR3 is TGTGCCAGTAGTATTGACCGTAGCGGGGCCGGGGAGCTGTTTTTT.

CDR3 coding DNA: TGTGCCAGCAGCTTTCCCAGGGGAGACGAGCAGTACTTC. Its protein is CASSFPRGDEQYF. The chain employs TRBV7-9 and TRBJ2-7; a weak D match, TRBD1 (6 bases). Germline V gene sequence: CDR1 SEHNR, CDR2 FQNEAQ (reference sequence). This CDR3 region has 13 residues. V lost 3 bases to trimming and J lost 5 bases, with 11 bases between them.

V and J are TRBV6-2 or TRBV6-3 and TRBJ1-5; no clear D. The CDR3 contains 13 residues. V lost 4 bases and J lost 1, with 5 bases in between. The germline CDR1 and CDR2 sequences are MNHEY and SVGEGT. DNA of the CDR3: TGTGCCAGCAGTTCCCAAAGCAATCAGCCCCAGCATTTT. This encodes CASSSQSNQPQHF.

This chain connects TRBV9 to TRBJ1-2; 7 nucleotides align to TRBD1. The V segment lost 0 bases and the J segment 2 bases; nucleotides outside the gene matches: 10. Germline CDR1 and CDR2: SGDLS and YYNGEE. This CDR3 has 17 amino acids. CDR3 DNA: TGTGCCAGCAGCGTAGGGGACAGCTCGGGAGGGAACTATGGCTACACCTTC. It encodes CASSVGDSSGGNYGYTF.

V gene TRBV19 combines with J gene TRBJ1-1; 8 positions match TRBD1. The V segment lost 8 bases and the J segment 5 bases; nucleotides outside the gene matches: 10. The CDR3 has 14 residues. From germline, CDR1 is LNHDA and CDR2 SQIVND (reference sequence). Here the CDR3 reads CASWDRTGRTEAFF. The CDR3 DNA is TGTGCCAGTTGGGACAGGACAGGGAGAACTGAAGCTTTCTTT.